Listed here is a single T cell receptor (beta chain). This sample stems from a study of cytomegalovirus exposure and HLA in healthy donors. Primers for the PCR totalled 60 Vbeta and 13 Jbeta. Assay: immunoSEQ multiplex PCR; the TCRdb copy retains only in-frame clones and omits some. Among around 130,000 clones listed, approximately 80% were seen once. V lost 4 bases, J lost 0 bases, and 10 bases lay in between. Germline loops: CDR1 SGHRS, CDR2 YFSETQ. The CDR3 has 14 amino acids. The gene calls are TRBV5-1 and TRBJ1-2, with a tentative D call TRBD1 (6 bases). The specimen sequenced was PBMCs. The receptor was isolated from a woman between 18 and 29 years old in good health and CMV-seronegative. CDR3 DNA sequence: TGCGCCAGCAGCCCGGACAGCGCTAACTATGGCTACACCTTC. It yields the protein CASSPDSANYGYTF.